This T cell receptor beta chain was identified in a study of blood T cell repertoires in COVID-19. Overall study: Samples came from the United States, Italy and Spain, spanning acute and convalescent COVID-19. Sources were T cells, B-cell-depleted T cells, or PBMCs; the material itself was cDNA or gDNA.

Profiled with immunoSEQ multiplex PCR; TCRdb holds only in-frame clones, not every one. This table has over 150,000 clones, under 90% appearing once. Germline loops: CDR1 MNHEY, CDR2 SVGAGI. This CDR3 is built from 15 residues. After removal of 2 bases from V and 1 base from J, the junction contained 3 bases not matched to a gene. This clone was counted once. The sequenced sample consisted of peripheral blood. The clonotype was recovered from a human donor in a cohort sampled during active COVID-19. This sequence joins TRBV6-5 and TRBJ2-5; 8 positions match TRBD1. This CDR3 reads CASSYRTGLQETQYF. CDR3 nucleotides: TGTGCCAGCAGTTACAGGACAGGGCTCCAAGAGACCCAGTACTTC.